This TCR beta chain was identified in a study of graft-versus-host responses after intestinal transplantation (dated by TCRdb to 2020 to 2022). General notes on the study: Recipients received multivisceral, liver-intestinal, or isolated intestinal transplants. A cohort of roughly 25 intestinal transplant recipients, including one retransplant, was enrolled, and a few patients lacking pretransplant specimens were excluded. Graft-versus-host and host-versus-graft alloreactive T cell clones were tracked in the graft, circulation and bone marrow after intestinal transplantation using bulk TCR-beta CDR3 sequencing. All recipients received anti-thymocyte globulin induction followed by maintenance tacrolimus and steroids for about three years. A peak of at least 4% donor T cells among recipient peripheral blood mononuclear cells was the definition used for donor T cell macrochimerism. Rather than being sequenced by the commercial service, samples from three later patients were sequenced in-house on an Illumina MiSeq and processed with MiXCR. Alloreactive clones were identified by sequencing pre-transplant mixed lymphocyte reaction products and comparing these products with unstimulated pre-transplant donor and recipient T cells.

Regarding this clone: Its antigen is not yet known. Per-base quality was not reported, and no clone a single base away is much larger than it.

Receptor libraries were prepared by the immunoSEQ multiplex PCR assay. In most patients, genomic DNA was isolated using the Qiagen DNeasy Blood and Tissue Kit and sent frozen to Adaptive Biotechnologies for TCR sequencing. High-throughput TCR-beta CDR3 sequencing of genomic DNA from most patients was performed by Adaptive Biotechnologies. Turning to the authors' computational methods: TCR sequencing data for over 15 patients were retrieved from Adaptive's ImmunoSEQ software; three other patients were processed with MiXCR and VDJtools. CD4 versus CD8 sorting errors were corrected by removing sequences found in both subsets at a frequency ratio below 5:1. CDR3 nucleotide sequences shared between donor and recipient were removed because the origin of such sequences could not be assigned. To count as alloreactive, a clone needed at least 2-fold expansion over unstimulated cells and a minimum CFSE-low frequency of 0.002% (template counts) or 0.001% (read counts). Mappable clones were those detected in sequenced pre-transplant spleen, lymph node, or MLR CFSE-low populations of the donor or recipient. Cumulative frequency of alloreactive clones was calculated as a percentage of all sequences weighted by copy number. TCRdb took over this immuneACCESS table, retaining in-frame rearrangements with V and J assigned. Such tables are incomplete; in checked studies, under half of the missing clones stem from an unresolved V gene, and the remainder is unexplained. V and J calls and clone size are copied from that table; D and trimming were computed from the DNA. This sample lists some 100,000 clones; roughly 87% were detected once. Together, the top ten hold roughly 0.97% of the sample.

Taken with the paper, the label for time point translates to: cells obtained before transplantation from donor or recipient. CD3+CD4+ and CD3+CD8+ populations were FACS-sorted from unstimulated pre-transplant donor and recipient cells taken from spleen or lymph nodes. Trimming leaves V shorter by 0 bases and J shorter by 0 bases, with the junction holding 5 bases beyond the gene matches. CDR1 and CDR2 were assigned from the germline V gene as SGHRS and YFSETQ. Its CDR3 holds 18 amino acids, cysteine through phenylalanine. Left in the record is the CDR3 DNA by itself, 54 bases read in frame from the first base. General study outcomes and caveats: GvH clones were detected in recipient bone marrow, and some appeared earlier in ileal mucosa or blood, consistent with an intestinal mucosal origin. Early after transplant, peak levels of circulating GvH clones were associated with declines in HvG clones. Patients with donor T cell macrochimerism had high GvH to HvG T cell clonal ratios in their allografts. The conclusions were limited by the relatively low number and heterogeneity of the intestinal transplant patients.

The receptor's source is a human donor who was the organ donor for an intestinal transplant. The material was unstimulated CD4+ T cells sorted from spleen or lymph node cells, obtained before transplant. Recombination joined TRBV5-1 with TRBJ2-1; TRBD2 aligns with 11 central bases. This receptor carries the CDR3 CASSLGPSGGSSYNEQFF. The sequenced DNA is TGCGCCAGCAGCTTGGGTCCTAGCGGGGGGAGCTCCTACAATGAGCAGTTCTTC.